The present T cell receptor beta chain was sequenced within a study of a mutant IDH1 vaccine in newly diagnosed glioma. Findings and caveats of the study: In 93.3% of patients, immune responses induced by the vaccine occurred.

Time point defined: week 47, end of study. With topical imiquimod, each dose of the vaccine consisted of 300 ug of mutant IDH1 20-mer peptide. Profiling relied on immunoSEQ multiplex PCR, and the TCRdb table lists in-frame clones only, not all of them. The sample lists approximately 34,000 clones, approximately 89% occurring once. With respect to this clone: Its specificity is not known.

Germline CDR1 is SEHNR and CDR2 is FQNEAQ (reference sequence). CDR3 size: 15 residues. V was trimmed by 7 bases and J by 1 base, leaving 13 bases between them. V gene TRBV7-9 combines with J gene TRBJ2-2; D assignment may be TRBD1 or TRBD2 (5 bases each). The input for sequencing was PBMCs, taken from a glioma patient whose treatment included an IDH1 peptide vaccine. This sequence originates from a man aged 35 to 55 with glioma. CDR3 DNA: TGTGCCAGCACCGAGGGGTCGGTGAACACCGGGGAGCTGTTTTTT. It translates to CASTEGSVNTGELFF.